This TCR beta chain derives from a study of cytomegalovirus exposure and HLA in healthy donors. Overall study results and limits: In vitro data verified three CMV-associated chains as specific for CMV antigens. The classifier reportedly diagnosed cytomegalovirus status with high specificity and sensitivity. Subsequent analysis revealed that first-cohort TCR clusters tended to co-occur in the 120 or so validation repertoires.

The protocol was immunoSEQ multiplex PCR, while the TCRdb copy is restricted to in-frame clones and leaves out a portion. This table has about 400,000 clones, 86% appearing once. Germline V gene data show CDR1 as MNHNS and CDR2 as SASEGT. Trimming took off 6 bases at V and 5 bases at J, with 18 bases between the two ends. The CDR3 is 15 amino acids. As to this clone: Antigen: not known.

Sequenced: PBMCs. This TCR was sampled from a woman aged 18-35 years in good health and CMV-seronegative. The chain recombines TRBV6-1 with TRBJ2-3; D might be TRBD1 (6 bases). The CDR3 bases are TGTGCCAGCAGGAGGGGACAAGGGGTTATAGATACGCAGTATTTT. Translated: CASRRGQGVIDTQYF.